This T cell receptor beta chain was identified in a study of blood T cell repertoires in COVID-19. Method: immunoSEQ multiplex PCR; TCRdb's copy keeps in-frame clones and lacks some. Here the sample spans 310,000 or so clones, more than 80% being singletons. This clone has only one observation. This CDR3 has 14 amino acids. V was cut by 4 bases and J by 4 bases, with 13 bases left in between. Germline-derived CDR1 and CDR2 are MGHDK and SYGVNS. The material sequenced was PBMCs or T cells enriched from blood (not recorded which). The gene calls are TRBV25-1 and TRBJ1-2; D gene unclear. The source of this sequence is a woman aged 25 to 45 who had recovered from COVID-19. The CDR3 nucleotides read TGTGCCAGCAGTGGCCGAGAGCGGCCCTATGGCTACACCTTC. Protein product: CASSGRERPYGYTF.